What follows are 32 T cell receptor beta chains derived from one specimen sequenced in a study of cytomegalovirus exposure and HLA in healthy donors. Amplification used 60 Vbeta primers and 13 Jbeta primers. Assay: immunoSEQ multiplex PCR; the TCRdb copy retains only in-frame clones and omits some. The data show over 150,000 clones, 84% seen once. Sequences were obtained from PBMCs. The receptors here all came from a girl under 18 in good health and CMV-seropositive.

The chain uses TRBV7-6 and TRBJ1-1; tentative D call: TRBD1 (5 bases). In germline, CDR1 is SGHVS, CDR2 FNYEAQ. The CDR3 has 12 amino acids. V was clipped by 3 bases and J by 8 bases, with 10 bases between them. The CDR3 sequence: CASSLGGVEAFF. In nucleotides, the CDR3 is TGTGCCAGCAGCTTGGGGGGGGTAGAAGCTTTCTTT.

The chain is built from TRBV6-5 and TRBJ1-2; 10 bases match TRBD1. This CDR3 contains 15 residues. J gave up 8 bases and V 7 bases, and 13 bases lay outside the gene matches. The germline CDR1 and CDR2 sequences are MNHEY and SVGAGI. As DNA, the CDR3 is TGTGCCAGCACTAATACCGGGACAGGGGAAACGGGCTACACCTTC. Its translation: CASTNTGTGETGYTF.

V usage is TRBV7-6 and J usage is TRBJ1-5, with D unresolved. Germline CDR1 and CDR2: SGHVS and FNYEAQ. CDR3 size: 16 residues. With 1 base removed from V and 4 bases from J, the gap between germline ends came to 14 bases. The CDR3 nucleotides are TGTGCCAGCAGCTTAGGCGCCCGCAGGAAAAATCAGCCCCAGCATTTT. It translates to CASSLGARRKNQPQHF.

This chain joins TRBV7-9 and TRBJ1-2; 7 bases match TRBD1. Germline V lookup: CDR1 SEHNR, CDR2 FQNEAQ (reference sequence). CDR3 length: 16 residues. The V and J ends lost 7 bases and 5 bases, in that order; junction bases with no gene match: 16. CDR3 residues: CASTHPLDRVAYGYTF. The CDR3 DNA reads as TGTGCCAGCACCCACCCCCTCGACAGGGTAGCTTATGGCTACACCTTC.

The chain links TRBV4-1 to TRBJ1-1; 7 nucleotides line up with TRBD1. With V trimmed by 4 bases and J by 5 bases, 7 bases remained unmatched. The CDR3 is made up of 14 amino acids. CDR1 and CDR2 (germline): MGHRA, YSYEKL. CDR3 protein: CASSLEGARTEAFF. The CDR3, as DNA: TGCGCCAGCAGCCTGGAGGGGGCTAGGACTGAAGCTTTCTTT.

This sequence joins TRBV10-1 and TRBJ2-1; 7 bases fit TRBD2. This CDR3 comprises 13 residues. The germline gives CDR1 WNHNN, CDR2 SYGVQD (reference sequence). Trimming cost V 1 base and J 12 bases; bases outside gene matches: 6. The CDR3 nucleotides read TGCGCCAGCAGTGAGTTGCGGACGGGGGGGCAGTTCTTC. It encodes CASSELRTGGQFF.

On this clone: Other DNA sequences in the sample encode the same CDR3. CDR3 sequence reads: CASSLGTGTYNEQFF. In nucleotides, the CDR3 is TGTGCCAGCAGTTTAGGGACAGGGACCTACAATGAGCAGTTCTTC. The J gene is TRBJ2-1, the V gene TRBV27, with 9 bases fitting TRBD1. The V segment lost 2 bases and the J segment 2 bases; nucleotides outside the gene matches: 1. This CDR3 has 15 amino acids. The germline gives CDR1 MNHEY, CDR2 SMNVEV (reference sequence).

The rearrangement uses TRBV5-1 and TRBJ1-1, with TRBD1 matching over 8 bases. The V gene end was trimmed by 0 bases and the J gene end by 0 bases; junction bases not matched to a gene: 1. In germline, CDR1 is SGHRS, CDR2 YFSETQ. CDR3 length: 15 residues. This CDR3 reads CASSLAGQVNTEAFF. The CDR3 DNA reads as TGCGCCAGCAGCTTGGCGGGACAGGTGAACACTGAAGCTTTCTTT.

The chain carries TRBV11-2 and TRBJ2-2, with 10 nucleotides matching TRBD2. J was trimmed by 4 bases and V by 0 bases; bases with no gene match: 8. CDR3 size: 18 residues. Looked up from germline, CDR1 is SGHAT and CDR2 is FQNNGV. CDR3 region: CASSLDRLAGGSTGELFF. The CDR3 DNA follows: TGTGCCAGCAGCTTAGATCGCTTAGCGGGGGGTAGCACCGGGGAGCTGTTTTTT.

This clone was picked up a small number of times. This chain joins TRBV5-1 and TRBJ2-5; 8 bases are a match to TRBD2. The CDR3 contains 15 residues. Trimming took 4 bases from V and 5 from J; bases not matched to a gene: 10. Germline lookup yields CDR1 SGHRS and CDR2 YFSETQ. The chain's CDR3 is CASSPGGGDLETQYF. CDR3 nucleotides: TGCGCCAGCAGCCCCGGGGGGGGCGATTTGGAGACCCAGTACTTC.

The gene calls are TRBV18 and TRBJ2-5; 14 bases map to TRBD2. J lost 2 bases, V lost 6 bases, and 8 bases had no gene match. Germline V gene data show CDR1 as KGHSH and CDR2 as LQKENI. This CDR3 is 17 amino acids long. CDR3 amino acids: CASSQVRTSGGQETQYF. CDR3 bases: TGTGCCAGCTCCCAAGTGAGGACTAGCGGGGGGCAAGAGACCCAGTACTTC.

Only a few counts were recorded for this clone. The chain has TRBV19 and TRBJ1-1; D is perhaps TRBD1 (6 bases). Trimming removed 10 bases at V and 1 base at J, with 10 bases between. This CDR3 is built from 12 residues. Germline lookup yields CDR1 LNHDA and CDR2 SQIVND (reference sequence). The CDR3 loop reads CATSTGNTEAFF. Here the CDR3 DNA reads TGTGCCACTTCGACAGGGAACACTGAAGCTTTCTTT.

The chain links TRBV11-3 to TRBJ2-6; D may be TRBD1 (5 bases). The CDR3 is 17 residues long. V gave up 2 bases and J gave up 0 bases, with 11 bases separating them. CDR1 and CDR2 from the germline V gene are SGHNT and YENEEA. CDR3 protein: CASSLWARASGANVLTF. Written as DNA, the CDR3 is TGTGCCAGCAGCTTATGGGCCAGGGCCTCTGGGGCCAACGTCCTGACTTTC.

The genes are TRBV4-1 and TRBJ2-1; a possible D gene is TRBD2 (7 bases). The germline gives CDR1 MGHRA, CDR2 YSYEKL. CDR3 size: 16 residues. The V and J ends lost 2 bases and 5 bases respectively, with 16 bases between them. The chain's CDR3 is CASSQFVGGQNNEQFF. CDR3 nucleotides: TGCGCCAGCAGCCAATTTGTGGGGGGGCAAAACAATGAGCAGTTCTTC.

A word on this clone: The sample contains more than one DNA sequence encoding this CDR3. The chain uses TRBV29-1 and TRBJ1-2; D remains ambiguous. V lost 4 bases to trimming and J lost 5 bases, with 5 bases between them. The germline CDR1 and CDR2 sequences are SQVTM and ANQGSEA. This CDR3 has 10 amino acids. As DNA, the CDR3 is TGCAGCGTTGGAGGGTATGGCTACACCTTC. It is translated as CSVGGYGYTF.

The CDR3 region is CASSPDRGESYTF. Here the CDR3 DNA reads TGTGCCAGCAGCCCTGACAGGGGAGAAAGCTACACCTTC. The chain uses TRBV7-6 and TRBJ1-2; 8 bases line up with TRBD1. Germline V lookup: CDR1 SGHVS, CDR2 FNYEAQ. The length of the CDR3 is 13 residues. With V trimmed by 5 bases and J by 9 bases, 8 bases remained unmatched.

This chain joins TRBV2 and TRBJ1-1; a weak D match, TRBD1 (6 bases). CDR1 is SNHLY, CDR2 FYNNEI, per germline. The CDR3 runs 15 residues. The ends were cut back, 8 bases at V and 1 base at J, with 17 bases in the middle. The CDR3 DNA sequence: TGTGCCAGCGGGATCGTCGACAGGAGGAACACTGAAGCTTTCTTT. As protein: CASGIVDRRNTEAFF.

The chain has TRBV19 and TRBJ2-1; the D gene is possibly TRBD2 (6 bases). In germline, CDR1 is LNHDA, CDR2 SQIVND (reference sequence). The CDR3 spans 14 residues. The V gene lost 6 bases and the J gene lost 2 bases, with 11 bases spanning the gap. The CDR3 loop is CASREGPTYNEQFF. CDR3 bases: TGTGCCAGTAGGGAGGGGCCCACCTACAATGAGCAGTTCTTC. The full variable domain, completed using reference TRBV19 and TRBJ2-1, is DGGITQSPKYLFRKEGQNVTLSCEQNLNHDAMYWYRQDPGQGLRLIYYSQIVNDFQKGDIAEGYSVSREKKESFPLTVTSAQKNPTAFYLCASREGPTYNEQFFGPGTRLTVL.

The chain couples TRBV4-1 to TRBJ2-2; D gene uncertain. This CDR3 has 15 residues. Germline V gene data show CDR1 as MGHRA and CDR2 as YSYEKL. Trimming shortened V by 1 base and J by 6 bases, and 12 bases separated the two germline ends. The CDR3 region is CASSQAELLAGELFF. DNA of the CDR3: TGCGCCAGCAGCCAAGCCGAGTTACTGGCCGGGGAGCTGTTTTTT.

CDR3 sequence: CASSLVTGHPEAFF. The CDR3 DNA reads TGTGCCAGCAGCTTGGTTACGGGACACCCTGAAGCTTTCTTT. V and J are TRBV7-9 and TRBJ1-1, with D tentatively TRBD1 (6 bases). Trimming shortened V by 3 bases and J by 6 bases, and 14 bases separated the two germline ends. Looked up from germline, CDR1 is SEHNR and CDR2 is FQNEAQ (reference sequence). The CDR3 loop spans 14 amino acids.

The V and J genes are TRBV4-2 and TRBJ2-1; the match to TRBD1 covers 7 bases. Losses at the gene ends were 3 bases for V and 4 bases for J; bases not matched to a gene: 3. CDR1 LGHNA and CDR2 YNFKEQ come from the germline V gene. This CDR3 has 14 amino acids. CDR3 bases: TGTGCCAGCAGCCATACAGGGGCTTACAATGAGCAGTTCTTC. It specifies CASSHTGAYNEQFF.

The rearrangement uses TRBV18 and TRBJ1-1, with unresolved D. V lost 0 bases to trimming and J lost 5 bases, with 7 bases between them. Germline CDR1 KGHSH, CDR2 LQKENI. The CDR3 sequence is 13 residues long. Here the CDR3 reads CASSPPGGTEAFF. The CDR3 nucleotides read TGTGCCAGCTCACCACCCGGCGGGACTGAAGCTTTCTTT.

The sample holds a few counts of this clone. This rearrangement joins TRBV6-5 to TRBJ1-1, with 7 bases fitting TRBD1. This CDR3 is 15 amino acids long. Germline-derived CDR1 and CDR2 are MNHEY and SVGAGI. V was pared by 5 bases and J by 4 bases, with 10 bases of the junction left unmatched. The CDR3 protein is CASSRTGDGGTEAFF. The CDR3 DNA is TGTGCCAGCAGTCGTACAGGGGACGGGGGCACTGAAGCTTTCTTT.

This clone is a singleton in its sample. The genes are TRBV11-2 and TRBJ1-2; D possibly corresponds to TRBD1 (5 bases). This CDR3 has 15 amino acids. V was cut by 4 bases and J by 2 bases, with 14 bases left in between. CDR1 and CDR2 from the germline V gene are SGHAT and FQNNGV. The CDR3 protein is CASSWPGGVNYGYTF. The CDR3 DNA is TGTGCCAGCAGCTGGCCCGGAGGGGTAAACTATGGCTACACCTTC.

This clone showed up just a few times. The genes are TRBV13 and TRBJ2-2, with TRBD1 identical over 7 bases. The germline gives CDR1 PRHDT, CDR2 FYEKMQ (reference sequence). Germline trimming cut 0 bases from V and 2 bases from J; bases unmatched to any gene: 15. CDR3 length equals 20 residues. The CDR3 sequence is CASSLGWETGMWQNTGELFF. The DNA for the CDR3 is TGTGCCAGCAGCTTAGGCTGGGAGACAGGGATGTGGCAAAACACCGGGGAGCTGTTTTTT.

The rearrangement links TRBV19 to TRBJ1-1, with 10 bases matching TRBD1. Trimming removed 3 bases from V and 5 bases from J; junction bases left unmatched: 12. The germline gives CDR1 LNHDA, CDR2 SQIVND (reference sequence). The CDR3 length is 17 residues. CDR3 nucleotides: TGTGCCAGTAGTATTAGGTATAGGGGACAGGGGAGTACTGAAGCTTTCTTT. It specifies CASSIRYRGQGSTEAFF.

The rearrangement uses TRBV7-9 and TRBJ2-5, with D possibly TRBD2 on 6 matching bases. Germline lookup yields CDR1 SEHNR and CDR2 FQNEAQ (reference sequence). V was cut by 1 base and J by 1 base, with 10 bases left in between. This CDR3 is built from 15 residues. CDR3 sequence reads: CASSLVAEPQETQYF. CDR3 DNA sequence: TGTGCCAGCAGCTTAGTAGCGGAGCCCCAAGAGACCCAGTACTTC.

The J gene is TRBJ1-5, the V gene TRBV2; 8 positions match TRBD1. CDR1 and CDR2 from the germline V gene are SNHLY and FYNNEI. The junction had 5 bases not matched to a gene; V was cut back by 6 bases and J by 7 bases. CDR3 length: 13 residues. CDR3 DNA sequence: TGTGCCAGCAGGACAGGGGACGGACAGCCCCAGCATTTT. It specifies CASRTGDGQPQHF.

The chain combines TRBV5-4 with TRBJ1-1; 8 bases are a match to TRBD1. The ends lost 2 bases at V and 4 bases at J; junction bases unmatched: 7. The CDR3 extends over 15 amino acids. Germline loops: CDR1 SGHNT, CDR2 YYREEE (reference sequence). CDR3 coding DNA: TGTGCCAGCAGCTTCAACAGGGGGTCGGCCACTGAAGCTTTCTTT. Protein sequence: CASSFNRGSATEAFF.

The chain employs TRBV5-6 and TRBJ1-5, with D maybe TRBD1 (6 bases). V gave up 2 bases and J gave up 1 base, with 7 bases separating them. CDR3 size: 14 residues. Germline lookup yields CDR1 SGHDT and CDR2 YYEEEE. The CDR3 is CASSFGQSNQPQHF. Here the CDR3 DNA reads TGTGCCAGCAGCTTCGGACAGAGCAATCAGCCCCAGCATTTT. Based on the CDR3 plus reference TRBV5-6 and TRBJ1-5, the full variable domain is DAGVTQSPTHLIKTRGQQVTLRCSPKSGHDTVSWYQQALGQGPQFIFQYYEEEERQRGNFPDRFSGHQFPNYSSELNVNALLLGDSALYLCASSFGQSNQPQHFGDGTRLSIL.

The rearrangement links TRBV27 to TRBJ2-1, with D maybe TRBD1 (6 bases). V was pared by 6 bases and J by 9 bases, with 12 bases between. In germline, CDR1 is MNHEY, CDR2 SMNVEV (reference sequence). This CDR3 is 12 amino acids long. Here the CDR3 DNA reads TGTGCCAGCAGACCTGGCAGGGGTGAGCAGTTCTTC. Translation gives CASRPGRGEQFF.

The chain links TRBV19 to TRBJ1-1; 7 bases map to TRBD1. The trim removed 6 bases at V and 5 bases at J, leaving 15 bases unmatched. Germline V lookup: CDR1 LNHDA, CDR2 SQIVND (reference sequence). The length of the CDR3 is 16 residues. CDR3 coding DNA: TGTGCCAGTAGCCCTAGGGGACAGCTCGCCTGGACTGAAGCTTTCTTT. Its protein is CASSPRGQLAWTEAFF.